This T cell receptor (beta chain) was profiled in a study of control samples from healthy donors and cancer patients (dated by TCRdb to 2019 to 2021). To prepare the library, the immunoSEQ multiplex PCR assay was applied. The immuneACCESS repertoire file appears here via TCRdb, limited to in-frame rearrangements. These files lack a portion of the clones; in checked studies, under half of the deficit traces to unresolved V genes, and the cause of the others is not known. The sample yields roughly 160,000 clones; 94% were counted once. The top ten clones comprise around 15% of the sample. This clone was detected only once. The specificity of this receptor is unknown. Per-nucleotide qualities are absent, and no much larger clonotype sits a single base away. Other nucleotide sequences from this sample produce the same CDR3. The CDR3 measures 12 amino acids from cysteine to phenylalanine. Only the CDR3 portion is preserved as DNA: 36 bases, with reading frame beginning at the first base. In the germline V gene, CDR1 corresponds to MNHNS and CDR2 to SASEGT. A distance of 7 bases separates the germline ends of V and J, which lose 3 bases and 5 bases respectively.

This chain joins TRBV6-1 to TRBJ2-5; there is no confident call for the D gene. The TCR sequence derives from a man in his 60s with colorectal cancer. Sequencing input: PBMCs. CDR3 protein: CASSEVGETQYF. The sequence in DNA is TGTGCCAGCAGTGAGGTGGGGGAGACCCAGTACTTC.